The rows below give T cell receptor beta chains drawn from one sample of a study of PD-1 blockade in classical Hodgkin lymphoma. TCRdb's copy holds only in-frame clones and misses some; the assay was immunoSEQ multiplex PCR. The sample contains 98,000 or so clones, 89% of which appear only once. The sample consisted of peripheral blood mononuclear cells (PBMCs), taken before the second cycle of nivolumab. Source of these receptors: a human donor with classical Hodgkin lymphoma. Each CDR3 is given without its conserved first and last residue. Each record gives: V gene, J gene, CDR3 protein.

V gene: TRBV19
J gene: TRBJ1-2
CDR3 protein: ASGTGDLVNYGYT

V gene: TRBV5-4
J gene: TRBJ2-7
CDR3 protein: ASSHKPLGQYEQY

V gene: TRBV7-2
J gene: TRBJ1-2
CDR3 protein: ASSLAKDINYGYT

V gene: TRBV28
J gene: TRBJ1-2
CDR3 protein: ATLSEAIGYT

V gene: TRBV6-5
J gene: TRBJ2-7
CDR3 protein: ASSYERTPAYEQY

V gene: TRBV2
J gene: TRBJ2-5
CDR3 protein: ASSAREQQETQY

V gene: TRBV4-1
J gene: TRBJ1-1
CDR3 protein: ASSQDHRGPSTEAF

V gene: TRBV11-1
J gene: TRBJ2-2
CDR3 protein: ASSLGLRTTGELF

V gene: TRBV11-1
J gene: TRBJ2-7
CDR3 protein: ASSPRDNSYEQY

V gene: TRBV28
J gene: TRBJ2-1
CDR3 protein: ASSAGTFDLNEQF

V gene: TRBV5-1
J gene: TRBJ1-1
CDR3 protein: ASRPGQAAEAF

V gene: TRBV7-2
J gene: TRBJ1-2
CDR3 protein: ASSLAGAQGYT

V gene: TRBV19
J gene: TRBJ1-4
CDR3 protein: ATLDPATNEKLF

V gene: TRBV28
J gene: TRBJ2-7
CDR3 protein: ASTIAGTGANYEQY

V gene: TRBV11-2
J gene: TRBJ1-1
CDR3 protein: ASSLDGTGLNTEAF

V gene: TRBV29-1
J gene: TRBJ2-1
CDR3 protein: SVEAASGRSSEQF

V gene: TRBV18
J gene: TRBJ2-7
CDR3 protein: ASSPRGRDSEQY